Below are 18 T cell receptor beta chains sequenced from a single sample in a study of blood T cell repertoires in COVID-19. Assay: immunoSEQ multiplex PCR; the TCRdb copy retains only in-frame clones and omits some. The table records hundreds of thousands of clones, around 87% of them present only once. Sequenced input: peripheral blood. The receptors shown here come from a woman aged 60-70 years with COVID-19, enrolled during active disease.

V gene TRBV5-1 combines with J gene TRBJ1-2, with a tentative D call TRBD1 (6 bases). Trimming took off 4 bases at V and 0 bases at J, with 16 bases between the two ends. This CDR3 region has 16 residues. Germline lookup yields CDR1 SGHRS and CDR2 YFSETQ. The CDR3 DNA reads TGCGCCAGCAGCATTAACCGGGACACTGCTAACTATGGCTACACCTTC. Translated, it gives CASSINRDTANYGYTF.

J is TRBJ2-7 and V is TRBV6-1, with 11 bases that match TRBD2. The CDR3 covers 16 residues. CDR1 is MNHNS and CDR2 is SASEGT in the germline V gene. J gave up 0 bases and V 4 bases, and 5 bases lay outside the gene matches. The CDR3 nucleotides read TGTGCCAGCAGTGTTACCCTAGCGGGGGGCTCCTACGAGCAGTACTTC. This sequence encodes CASSVTLAGGSYEQYF.

The rearrangement uses TRBV11-2 and TRBJ1-4; D remains ambiguous. Germline values: CDR1 SGHAT, CDR2 FQNNGV. Trimming removed 7 bases from V and 5 bases from J, with 20 bases in between. The CDR3 length is 16 residues. This chain's CDR3 is CASTPLPAGINEKLFF. CDR3 bases: TGTGCCAGCACCCCCCTACCGGCAGGAATAAATGAAAAACTGTTTTTT.

The chain uses TRBV2 and TRBJ1-2; 11 nucleotides align to TRBD1. V lost 5 bases and J lost 4; bases outside the gene matches: 3. CDR1 and CDR2 from the germline V gene are SNHLY and FYNNEI. The CDR3 sequence is 14 residues long. The DNA for the CDR3 is TGTGCCAGCAGTCCCGGGACAGGGGGCTATGGCTACACCTTC. Its translation is CASSPGTGGYGYTF.

The rearrangement uses TRBV5-1 and TRBJ2-2, with D maybe TRBD2 (6 bases). V dropped 0 bases and J dropped 4 bases, with 7 bases sitting between them. The CDR3 loop spans 14 amino acids. Germline V CDR1 and CDR2: SGHRS, YFSETQ. The CDR3 DNA follows: TGCGCCAGCAGCTTGGACGGGGGCACCGGGGAGCTGTTTTTT. Residues: CASSLDGGTGELFF.

The chain is built from TRBV4-1 and TRBJ1-5; possibly TRBD1 for D (5 bases). This CDR3 contains 16 residues. The germline V gene encodes CDR1 MGHRA and CDR2 YSYEKL. Trimming took off 3 bases at V and 7 bases at J, with 19 bases between the two ends. This CDR3 is CASSQTTGERVQPQHF. As DNA, the CDR3 is TGCGCCAGCAGCCAGACTACGGGGGAAAGAGTGCAGCCCCAGCATTTT.

V gene TRBV28 combines with J gene TRBJ2-5; 11 bases are shared with TRBD2. CDR1 is MDHEN, CDR2 SYDVKM, per germline. This CDR3 region has 18 residues. J was trimmed by 9 bases and V by 3 bases; bases with no gene match: 18. For the CDR3, the DNA is TGTGCCAGCAGTTTTGTCGGTGCCCTAGCGGGGGGCCTTTCGTCCCAGTACTTC. The encoded protein is CASSFVGALAGGLSSQYF.

The chain recombines TRBV7-9 with TRBJ2-3; D may be TRBD2 (6 bases). Per the germline V gene, CDR1 is SEHNR and CDR2 is FQNEAQ (reference sequence). V lost 5 bases and J lost 2, with 14 bases in between. The CDR3 sequence is 15 residues long. CDR3 amino acids: CASSQGAGFTDTQYF. CDR3 nucleotide sequence: TGTGCCAGCAGCCAAGGGGCGGGGTTCACAGATACGCAGTATTTT. Using reference TRBV7-9 and TRBJ2-3 for the parts outside the CDR3, the full variable domain is DTGVSQNPRHKITKRGQNVTFRCDPISEHNRLYWYRQTLGQGPEFLTYFQNEAQLEKSRLLSDRFSAERPKGSFSTLEIQRTEQGDSAMYLCASSQGAGFTDTQYFGPGTRLTVL.

The V and J genes are TRBV11-1 and TRBJ2-7; 8 nucleotides agree with TRBD2. The CDR3 has 14 residues. The germline gives CDR1 SGHAT, CDR2 FQDESV (reference sequence). V shed 7 bases and J 3 bases; nucleotides not matched to a gene: 8. As DNA, the CDR3 is TGTGCCAGCACCGCGGGGGGAGGTTACTACGAGCAGTACTTC. This sequence encodes CASTAGGGYYEQYF.

This sequence joins TRBV5-1 and TRBJ2-7; D not certain. Germline V gene sequence: CDR1 SGHRS, CDR2 YFSETQ. This CDR3 comprises 15 residues. The germline V and J ends were trimmed by 0 bases and 0 bases, with 10 bases remaining between them. The CDR3 DNA sequence: TGCGCCAGCAGCTTGGCCCAGCCTAGCTCCTACGAGCAGTACTTC. Translation gives CASSLAQPSSYEQYF.

This chain connects TRBV2 to TRBJ1-1, with D possibly TRBD1 on 5 matching bases. Germline lookup yields CDR1 SNHLY and CDR2 FYNNEI. Trimming removed 5 bases at V and 3 bases at J, with 19 bases between. The CDR3 has 16 residues. The CDR3 loop reads CASSPGVGLGYTEAFF. The CDR3 nucleotides are TGTGCCAGCAGTCCGGGGGTAGGGTTGGGTTACACTGAAGCTTTCTTT.

A single count supports this clone. The V call is TRBV2, the J call TRBJ2-3; 9 bases fit TRBD2. CDR1 is SNHLY, CDR2 FYNNEI, per germline. V lost 7 bases to trimming and J lost 9 bases; unmatched junction nucleotides: 11. The CDR3 loop spans 14 amino acids. The CDR3 protein is CASNVAGATDTQYF. The CDR3 coding sequence is TGTGCCAGCAACGTAGCGGGGGCCACGGACACGCAGTATTTT.

The rearrangement joins TRBV4-1 to TRBJ1-6; 9 nucleotides match TRBD1. Unmatched junction bases numbered 8, after V lost 2 bases and J lost 9 bases. Germline values: CDR1 MGHRA, CDR2 YSYEKL. The CDR3 spans 16 residues. As DNA, the CDR3 is TGCGCCAGCAGCCAACCGCCGGACAGGGGCGGTTCACCCCTCCACTTT. Its protein product is CASSQPPDRGGSPLHF.

V and J are TRBV10-3 and TRBJ2-3; D unresolved. CDR1 is ENHRY, CDR2 SYGVKD, per germline. The CDR3 consists of 14 residues. V lost 10 bases, J lost 3 bases, and 17 bases lay in between. The CDR3 reads CATRSQANTDTQYF. Written as DNA, the CDR3 is TGTGCCACCCGATCCCAGGCCAATACAGATACGCAGTATTTT.

This clone occurred once. The chain joins TRBV5-6 to TRBJ2-7, with 7 bases that match TRBD1. Germline lookup yields CDR1 SGHDT and CDR2 YYEEEE. This CDR3 contains 14 residues. The V and J ends lost 5 bases and 4 bases, in that order; junction bases with no gene match: 9. CDR3 nucleotides: TGTGCCAGCAGACAGACAGGGAACCGTTACGAGCAGTACTTC. It translates to CASRQTGNRYEQYF. Full variable domain (remainder filled in from reference TRBV5-6 and TRBJ2-7): DAGVTQSPTHLIKTRGQQVTLRCSPKSGHDTVSWYQQALGQGPQFIFQYYEEEERQRGNFPDRFSGHQFPNYSSELNVNALLLGDSALYLCASRQTGNRYEQYFGPGTRLTVT.

The gene calls are TRBV18 and TRBJ1-6; possible D gene TRBD1, 6 bases. V dropped 3 bases and J dropped 10 bases, with 13 bases sitting between them. The CDR3 runs to 14 residues. In germline, CDR1 is KGHSH, CDR2 LQKENI. Here the CDR3 DNA reads TGTGCCAGCTCACCCGAGACAGGCGCATCACCCCTCCACTTT. It yields the protein CASSPETGASPLHF. Based on the CDR3 plus reference TRBV18 and TRBJ1-6, the full variable domain is NAGVMQNPRHLVRRRGQEARLRCSPMKGHSHVYWYRQLPEEGLKFMVYLQKENIIDESGMPKERFSAEFPKEGPSILRIQQVVRGDSAAYFCASSPETGASPLHFGNGTRLTVT.

Note on this clone: Other DNA sequences from this sample encode an identical CDR3 as well. The gene calls are TRBV9 and TRBJ2-3; D is possibly TRBD1 (6 bases). V gave up 0 bases and J gave up 1 base, with 9 bases separating them. Germline V gene data show CDR1 as SGDLS and CDR2 as YYNGEE. The CDR3 contains 15 residues. CDR3 sequence reads: CASSVGKGGTDTQYF. DNA of the CDR3: TGTGCCAGCAGCGTAGGTAAGGGGGGCACAGATACGCAGTATTTT.

V and J are TRBV29-1 and TRBJ2-1; perhaps TRBD2 as D (7 bases). V lost 0 bases, J lost 15 bases, and 15 bases lay in between. The CDR3 runs to 12 residues. Germline CDR1 and CDR2: SQVTM and ANQGSEA. Here the CDR3 DNA reads TGCAGCGTTGAAGAAGGAGGGGGGGCACGGTTCTTC. Protein product: CSVEEGGGARFF.